A selection of T cell receptor beta chains follows, all from one sample in a study of CD8 T cells in ankylosing spondylitis. TCRdb analysed the 5' RACE reads with MiXCR anew, one entry per CDR3 protein. The profile shows just under 350,000 distinct CDR3 sequences, approximately 14% of them singletons. Sample: blood, either unsorted or a sorted T cell fraction (not recorded which). The receptors shown here come from a male donor with ankylosing spondylitis or in good health (not recorded which). CDR3s include the opening cysteine and the closing phenylalanine or tryptophan. A D gene is named only where the DNA matches it firmly. The size field is filled for only some rows; it gives once, few, many or a size class.

clone size	V gene	D gene	J gene	CDR3 DNA	CDR3 protein
many	TRBV29-1	.	TRBJ1-1	TGCAGCGTTGTGCCCCAGATGAACACTGAAGCTTTCTTT	CSVVPQMNTEAFF
few	TRBV19	.	TRBJ1-2	TGTGCCAGTAGTATAGGGGCCTTTATAGACTCTGGCTACACCTTC	CASSIGAFIDSGYTF
few	TRBV5-6	.	TRBJ1-2	TGTGCCAGCAGCTTACTCGGGGAGGACTATGGCTACACCTTC	CASSLLGEDYGYTF
.	TRBV12-3/TRBV12-4	TRBD2	TRBJ2-7	TGTGCCAGCAGTAGGGGGACTAGCGGGGTCCTCTCCTACGAGCAGTACTTC	CASSRGTSGVLSYEQYF
few	TRBV5-1	.	TRBJ2-5	TGCGCCAGCAGCCCGTCGGTTGTGGGACCAGGGGAGACCCAGTACTTC	CASSPSVVGPGETQYF
few	TRBV12-3/TRBV12-4	TRBD2	TRBJ2-2	TGTGCCAGCAGTAGGGCTAGCGGGAGGAACACCGGGGAGCTGTTTTTT	CASSRASGRNTGELFF
many	TRBV7-8	TRBD1	TRBJ2-2	TGTGCCAGCAGCCAACGGACAGGGAACACCGGGGAGCTGTTTTTT	CASSQRTGNTGELFF
.	TRBV6-1	TRBD1	TRBJ2-7	TGTGCCAGCAGCTCCCAGACAGGGGTCTCCTACGAGCAGTACTTC	CASSSQTGVSYEQYF
.	TRBV11-2	TRBD2	TRBJ2-2	TGTGCCAGCAGCTTAAGCGGGACTAGCGGGGCTCCGAACACCGGGGAGCTGTTTTTT	CASSLSGTSGAPNTGELFF
.	TRBV27	.	TRBJ1-3	TGTGCCAGCACCGGACCCCGGGACACCTCTGGAAACACCATATATTTT	CASTGPRDTSGNTIYF
few	TRBV11-2	TRBD1	TRBJ2-3	TGTGCCAGCAGCTTCCGGGACAGGGGGGTGAACGGAGATACGCAGTATTTT	CASSFRDRGVNGDTQYF
few	TRBV7-2	TRBD2	TRBJ2-3	TGTGCCAGCAGCTTAGTGCCCAGCGGGGAGGGTGACACAGATACGCAGTATTTT	CASSLVPSGEGDTDTQYF
many	TRBV10-3	.	TRBJ1-1	TGTGCCATCAGCGGGGGGAACACTGAAGCTTTCTTT	CAISGGNTEAFF
.	TRBV5-1	TRBD1	TRBJ2-2	TGCGCCAGCAGCAACCGGGACAGTAACACCGGGGAGCTGTTTTTT	CASSNRDSNTGELFF
.	TRBV20-1	.	TRBJ2-4	TGCAGTGCCACCCGGCCGGATATAGCCAAAAACATTCAGTACTTC	CSATRPDIAKNIQYF
.	TRBV29-1	TRBD2	TRBJ2-3	TGCAGCGTTGAAGGGCGGGGGGCGGAAGATACGCAGTATTTT	CSVEGRGAEDTQYF
many	TRBV15	TRBD2	TRBJ2-1	TGTGCCACCAGCAGATCGCCACGGGACTATAGATATGAGCAGTTCTTC	CATSRSPRDYRYEQFF
.	TRBV11-2	.	TRBJ1-2	TGTGCCAGCAGCTTAGGACCCGCGGGGGATCTCTATGGCTACACCTTC	CASSLGPAGDLYGYTF
few	TRBV20-1	TRBD2	TRBJ2-3	TGCAGTGCTCCCCCTGGGCGGGGGGGGTTTTTAGATACGCAGTATTTT	CSAPPGRGGFLDTQYF
.	TRBV6-5	.	TRBJ2-1	TGTGCCAGCAGTTCCCCGGGACTGTCCAGCTCCTACAATGAGCAGTTCTTC	CASSSPGLSSSYNEQFF
.	TRBV6-1	.	TRBJ1-2	TGTGCCAGCAGTACGGGGATACCTAACTATGGCTACACCTTC	CASSTGIPNYGYTF
few	TRBV5-1	TRBD2	TRBJ2-2	TGCGCCAGCAGCCCCTTGCTAGCGGAGAACACCGGGGAGCTGTTTTTT	CASSPLLAENTGELFF
.	TRBV11-2	.	TRBJ1-4	TGTGCCAGCAGCTTAACCCCCAGCAGAACTAATGAAAAACTGTTTTTT	CASSLTPSRTNEKLFF
.	TRBV30	.	TRBJ2-2	TGTGCCTCTGGGGGGCAGGGGGACACCGGGGAGCTGTTTTTT	CASGGQGDTGELFF
.	TRBV12-3/TRBV12-4	.	TRBJ1-1	TGTGCCAGCAGTTTAGTCCTGAGCCAGAGTGCTTTCTTT	CASSLVLSQSAFF
.	TRBV2	TRBD2	TRBJ2-1	TGTGCCAGCAGGGGCCTGAGGGCTAGCGGGTCCTACAATGAGCAGTTCTTC	CASRGLRASGSYNEQFF
.	TRBV7-2	TRBD2	TRBJ2-1	TGTGCCAGCAGCTTTTCCGGGACTAGCGGGTCCGGAAACGAGCAGTTCTTC	CASSFSGTSGSGNEQFF
few	TRBV7-2	TRBD2	TRBJ2-7	TGTGCCAGCAGCTTAGTGGCTAGCGGGGGGAGCTCCTACGAGCAGTACTTC	CASSLVASGGSSYEQYF
few	TRBV12-3/TRBV12-4	TRBD1	TRBJ1-1	TGTGCCAGCAGGCATTCAGGGGGCGGGAACACTGAAGCTTTCTTT	CASRHSGGGNTEAFF
.	TRBV27	TRBD2	TRBJ2-7	TGTGCCAGCAGTCCCGGGACTAGCGGCCCCACAGGGGAGCAGTACTTC	CASSPGTSGPTGEQYF
few	TRBV6-7	.	TRBJ2-2	TGTGCCAGCAGTTCTGTGGGCCCGAACACCGGGGAGCTGTTTTTT	CASSSVGPNTGELFF
few	TRBV5-6	.	TRBJ1-2	TGTGCCAGCAGCGAGGGACCATCCTATGGCTACACCTTC	CASSEGPSYGYTF
few	TRBV4-1	TRBD1	TRBJ1-5	TGCGCCAGCAGCCACGTCGGGACAGGAGATAGCAATCAGCCCCAGCATTTT	CASSHVGTGDSNQPQHF
many	TRBV12-3/TRBV12-4	TRBD1	TRBJ2-3	TGTGCCAGTCAGGGGGCAGCCGGAGATACGCAGTATTTT	CASQGAAGDTQYF
few	TRBV12-3/TRBV12-4	TRBD1	TRBJ1-2	TGTGCCAGCAGTTTAGTCGGGACAGGGGTTAACTATGGCTACACCTTC	CASSLVGTGVNYGYTF
.	TRBV20-1	.	TRBJ1-1	TGCAGTGCGTGGCGTACTGAAGCTTTCTTT	CSAWRTEAFF